Below, 12 T cell receptor beta chains from the same sample are listed, as sequenced in a study of T cells in Graves' hyperthyroidism and ophthalmopathy. The investigators amplified TCR beta CDR3 regions from RNA transcripts. With the HTBI primer set, the TCR CDR3 went through a first round of RT-PCR. TCRdb ran MiXCR on the multiplex PCR reads and lists one entry per CDR3 protein. Here the sample spans some 270,000 distinct CDR3 sequences, approximately 14% being singletons. Input material: blood. The origin of the receptors is a middle-aged woman with Graves' hyperthyroidism.

This clonotype was picked up many times. The chain has TRBV7-2 and TRBJ2-7; 8 bases align to TRBD2. The germline V gene encodes CDR1 SGHTA and CDR2 FQGNSA. With V trimmed by 4 bases and J by 5 bases, 7 bases remained unmatched. The CDR3 runs 14 residues. CDR3 nucleotides: TGTGCCAGCAGCTCGGGGGGGAGGGACGACGAGCAGTACTTC. Translation: CASSSGGRDDEQYF.

This clonotype was counted ten times or more. V gene TRBV28 combines with J gene TRBJ2-1; no clear D. The ends were cut back, 8 bases at V and 8 bases at J, with 13 bases in the middle. Germline V gene lookup returns CDR1 MDHEN and CDR2 SYDVKM. This CDR3 has 12 residues. The CDR3 here is CASRAGFDEQFF. The CDR3 DNA follows: TGTGCCAGCCGAGCTGGGTTCGATGAGCAGTTCTTC.

In its sample, this clonotype was seen many times. The chain has TRBV7-8 and TRBJ1-2; D is ambiguous. Germline values: CDR1 SGHVS, CDR2 FQNEAQ. Trimming removed 4 bases from V and 5 bases from J, with 8 bases in between. This CDR3 is 12 amino acids long. The CDR3 reads CASSSPWYGYTF. CDR3 bases: TGTGCCAGCAGCTCCCCCTGGTATGGCTACACCTTC. Filled out from reference TRBV7-8 and TRBJ1-2, the complete variable domain reads GAGVSQSPRYKVAKRGQDVALRCDPISGHVSLFWYQQALGQGPEFLTYFQNEAQLDKSGLPSDRFFAERPEGSVSTLKIQRTQQEDSAVYLCASSSPWYGYTFGSGTRLTVV.

This clonotype was recorded at least ten times. The rearrangement uses TRBV6-1 and TRBJ1-1; 8 bases agree with TRBD1. The CDR3 consists of 14 residues. Germline CDR1 reads MNHNS; CDR2 reads SASEGT. V lost 3 bases to trimming and J lost 13 bases; unmatched junction nucleotides: 13. The CDR3 coding sequence is TGTGCCAGCAGTGACAGGACAGGGCTACTTGATCTTTTCTTT. This encodes CASSDRTGLLDLFF.

This clonotype has only a few counts. The rearrangement links TRBV7-9 to TRBJ2-7; 7 nucleotides align to TRBD2. The length of the CDR3 is 14 residues. Germline assignment: CDR1 SEHNR and CDR2 FQNEAQ (reference sequence). With 6 bases clipped from V and 3 bases from J, the junction kept 8 bases outside the gene matches. The CDR3 DNA follows: TGTGCCAGCAGTCGACCGTCGGGGGGCTACGAGCAGTACTTC. It translates to CASSRPSGGYEQYF.

The chain has TRBV10-3 and TRBJ2-6; D remains ambiguous. The V end was cut by 7 bases, the J end by 4 bases, with 11 bases between. Per germline, CDR1 ENHRY and CDR2 SYGVKD. The CDR3 is made up of 14 amino acids. This CDR3 reads CAITPGRGANVLTF. The CDR3 bases are TGTGCCATCACTCCGGGCAGGGGGGCCAACGTCCTGACTTTC.

In this sample, this clonotype turned up many times. The rearrangement links TRBV6-1 to TRBJ2-5; D possibly corresponds to TRBD2 (6 bases). Trimming removed 8 bases from V and 5 bases from J, with 15 bases in between. This CDR3 region has 13 residues. Per the germline V gene, CDR1 is MNHNS and CDR2 is SASEGT. Here the CDR3 DNA reads TGTGCCAGCCTCAGACTAGTCGAGGAGACCCAGTACTTC. This translates into CASLRLVEETQYF.

On this clonotype itself: The junction departs from germline at one end; a sequencing error may be responsible. The chain employs TRBV4-1 and TRBJ1-1, with 7 nucleotides matching TRBD1. Germline V gives CDR1 MGHRA, CDR2 YSYEKL. This CDR3 comprises 16 residues. The CDR3 protein is CASSRQSQGSNTGAFF. The DNA for the CDR3 is TGCGCCAGCAGCCGCCAATCACAGGGGAGTAACACTGGAGCTTTCTTT.

This clonotype was observed at least ten times. DNA for the CDR3: TGTGCCAGCAGGAAAGGGCTTAACACTGAAGCTTTCTTT. Protein sequence: CASRKGLNTEAFF. The chain recombines TRBV7-6 with TRBJ1-1; D is ambiguous. The V gene's germline CDR1 is SGHVS and CDR2 FNYEAQ. The CDR3 covers 13 residues. Deletions cut 6 bases from V and 2 bases from J, with 10 bases between.

The sample holds many counts of this clonotype. The chain recombines TRBV20-1 with TRBJ2-5, with D perhaps given as TRBD1 or TRBD2 (5 bases each). The CDR3 covers 12 residues. CDR1 and CDR2 (germline): DFQATT, SNEGSKA (reference sequence). Trimming removed 2 bases at V and 7 bases at J, with 11 bases between. The CDR3 protein is CSARMGVGTQYF. As DNA, the CDR3 is TGCAGTGCTAGAATGGGGGTCGGGACCCAGTACTTC.

This clonotype showed up just a few times. This chain links TRBV3-1 with TRBJ1-1, with D maybe TRBD1 (5 bases). Germline assignment: CDR1 LGHDT and CDR2 YNNKEL (reference sequence). This CDR3 is built from 14 residues. Between the trimmed V and J ends, which lost 2 bases and 5 bases, there was a span of 12 bases. The CDR3 spells CASSQWGSRTEAFF. The CDR3 nucleotides are TGTGCCAGCAGCCAATGGGGGAGCCGTACTGAAGCTTTCTTT.

This clonotype was seen many times. This chain links TRBV7-9 with TRBJ2-2; 8 bases line up with TRBD2. The CDR3 spans 17 residues. Germline trimming cut 1 base from V and 2 bases from J; bases unmatched to any gene: 6. CDR1 and CDR2 from the germline V gene are SEHNR and FQNEAQ (reference sequence). CDR3 DNA sequence: TGTGCCAGCAGCTTAGGAAGTACTAGCGGAAACACCGGGGAGCTGTTTTTT. Protein product: CASSLGSTSGNTGELFF. Full variable domain (outside the CDR3, taken from reference TRBV7-9 and TRBJ2-2): DTGVSQNPRHKITKRGQNVTFRCDPISEHNRLYWYRQTLGQGPEFLTYFQNEAQLEKSRLLSDRFSAERPKGSFSTLEIQRTEQGDSAMYLCASSLGSTSGNTGELFFGEGSRLTVL.